The source of this TCR beta chain is a study of beta chain features in type 1 diabetes. Points from the study as a whole: All four CD4+ subsets of Type 1 diabetes patients contained TCRB CDR3s that were moderately but significantly shorter. Within the patient group, naive, central memory and Treg TCRB repertoires appeared more similar to each other than within healthy donors. Still unanswered here is whether HLA type influences TCRB rearrangement.

The isolated RNA, all of it, was reverse transcribed, so expressed TCRB transcripts were what got sequenced. The data were produced by immunoSEQ multiplex PCR, yet TCRdb's version contains in-frame clones alone and is incomplete. The sample lists a few hundred thousand clones; 10% to 15% were seen once. CDR1 and CDR2 (germline): SGHRS, YFSETQ. The V segment lost 3 bases and the J segment 1 base; nucleotides outside the gene matches: 10. The CDR3 totals 17 residues. This clone turned up a few times. Its cognate antigen is unknown. The V gene is TRBV5-1, the J gene TRBJ2-1, with 7 bases aligning to TRBD2. Sequencing used naive CD4+ T cells from blood. The clonotype was recovered from a man younger than 30 in good health. The CDR3 sequence: CASSSLGGGGSYNEQFF. CDR3 DNA sequence: TGCGCCAGCAGCTCTCTGGGCGGGGGTGGTTCCTACAATGAGCAGTTCTTC.